One TCR beta chain is described in this entry. These data belong to a study of blood T cell repertoires in COVID-19. TCRdb keeps only in-frame clones here, not all; method: immunoSEQ multiplex PCR. The data hold around 250,000 clones, with around 83% observed a single time. The specimen sequenced was PBMCs or T cells enriched from blood (not recorded which). The source of this sequence is a middle-aged man who had been exposed to COVID-19.

The chain's CDR3 is CASSTPGQLTDTQYF. The CDR3 DNA reads as TGTGCCAGTAGCACCCCGGGACAGCTCACAGATACGCAGTATTTT. The chain links TRBV19 to TRBJ2-3, with 7 positions matching TRBD1. V trimming: 6 bases; J trimming: 2 bases; junction bases outside the gene matches: 8. This CDR3 has 15 amino acids. Germline assignment: CDR1 LNHDA and CDR2 SQIVND (reference sequence).